A selection of T cell receptor beta chains follows, all from one sample in a study of CD8 T cells in Susac syndrome. TCRdb reprocessed the immunoSEQ multiplex PCR reads via MiXCR and lists one record per CDR3 protein. The table lists around 79,000 distinct CDR3 sequences, around 94% of them singletons. Specimen: CD8+ T cells from PBMCs. The receptors were gathered from a human donor with Susac syndrome. The CDR3 runs from the conserved cysteine through the conserved F or W. The D gene is left open where the match is weak. Clone size is shown for a subset of rows, as once, few, many or a class of expanded clone.

CDR3aa | CDR3nt | j_gene | d_gene | abundance | v_gene
CASSEALEQYF | TGTGCCAGCAGTGAAGCGCTCGAGCAGTACTTC | TRBJ2-7 | NA | once | TRBV2
CASSPGLSYTGELFF | TGTGCCAGCAGCCCAGGGTTATCGTACACCGGGGAGCTGTTTTTT | TRBJ2-2 | NA | NA | TRBV6-5
CSARDSSGADYNEQFF | TGCAGTGCTAGAGATTCGTCGGGGGCCGATTACAATGAGCAGTTCTTC | TRBJ2-1 | NA | once | TRBV20-1
CASSSGTGTYF | TGTGCCAGCAGCTCCGGGACAGGGACCTATTTC | TRBJ2-5 | TRBD1 | NA | TRBV27
CASSLSFDYEQYF | TGTGCCAGCAGTTTGAGTTTCGATTACGAGCAGTACTTC | TRBJ2-7 | NA | NA | TRBV28
CASSQARDNSYEQYF | TGCGCCAGCAGCCAAGCCCGGGACAACTCCTACGAGCAGTACTTC | TRBJ2-7 | NA | NA | TRBV4-1
CASSQARQLADTQYF | TGCGCCAGCAGCCAAGCGCGACAGCTAGCAGATACGCAGTATTTT | TRBJ2-3 | NA | NA | TRBV4-3
CSAEDRNTGELFF | TGCAGTGCAGAAGACAGGAACACCGGGGAGCTGTTTTTT | TRBJ2-2 | NA | NA | TRBV20-1
CSAPGQGGNEQFF | TGCAGTGCGCCAGGACAGGGTGGAAATGAGCAGTTCTTC | TRBJ2-1 | TRBD1 | NA | TRBV20-1
CASSEIRQGPNGELFF | TGTGCCAGCAGCGAAATTCGACAGGGACCAAACGGGGAGCTGTTTTTT | TRBJ2-2 | TRBD1 | NA | TRBV13
CASRLRVNEQFF | TGTGCCAGCAGACTTCGGGTGAATGAGCAGTTCTTC | TRBJ2-1 | NA | NA | TRBV6-6
CASSVGRDREGYTF | TGTGCCAGCAGCGTAGGAAGGGACAGGGAAGGCTACACCTTC | TRBJ1-2 | TRBD1 | NA | TRBV9